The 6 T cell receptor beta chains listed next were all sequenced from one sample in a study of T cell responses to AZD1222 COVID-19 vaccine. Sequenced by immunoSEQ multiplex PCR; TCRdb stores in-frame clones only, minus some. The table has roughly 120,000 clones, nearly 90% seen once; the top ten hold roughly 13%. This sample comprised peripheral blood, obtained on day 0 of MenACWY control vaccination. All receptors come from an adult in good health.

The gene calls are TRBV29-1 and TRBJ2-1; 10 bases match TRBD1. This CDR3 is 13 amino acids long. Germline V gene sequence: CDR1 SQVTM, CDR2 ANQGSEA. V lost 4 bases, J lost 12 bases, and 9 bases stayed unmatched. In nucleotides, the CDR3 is TGCAGCGTTGCGGGACAGGGGCACGTAGGGCAGTTCTTC. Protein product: CSVAGQGHVGQFF.

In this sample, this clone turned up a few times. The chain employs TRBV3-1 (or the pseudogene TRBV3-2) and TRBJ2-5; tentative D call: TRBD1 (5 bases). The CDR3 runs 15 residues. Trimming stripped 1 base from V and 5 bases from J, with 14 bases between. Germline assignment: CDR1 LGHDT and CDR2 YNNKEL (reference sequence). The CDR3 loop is CASSQGVTRQETQYF. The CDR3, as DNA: TGTGCCAGCAGCCAAGGAGTTACACGACAGGAGACCCAGTACTTC.

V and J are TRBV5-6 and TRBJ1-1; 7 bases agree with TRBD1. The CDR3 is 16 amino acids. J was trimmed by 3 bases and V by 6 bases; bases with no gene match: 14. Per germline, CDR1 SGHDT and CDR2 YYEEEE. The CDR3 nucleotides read TGTGCCAGCACTTCTTCCAGGGGGAGGAGGTACACTGAAGCTTTCTTT. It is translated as CASTSSRGRRYTEAFF.

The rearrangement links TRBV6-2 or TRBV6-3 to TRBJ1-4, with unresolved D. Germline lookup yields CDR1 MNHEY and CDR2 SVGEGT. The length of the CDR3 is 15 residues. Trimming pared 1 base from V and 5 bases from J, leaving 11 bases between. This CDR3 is CASSYFSIPNEKLFF. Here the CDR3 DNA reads TGTGCCAGCAGTTACTTCTCGATACCGAATGAAAAACTGTTTTTT.

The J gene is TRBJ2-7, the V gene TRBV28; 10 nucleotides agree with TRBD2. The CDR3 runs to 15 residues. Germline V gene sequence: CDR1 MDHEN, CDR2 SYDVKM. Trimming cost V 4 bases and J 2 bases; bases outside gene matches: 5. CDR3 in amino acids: CASSSSGGDAYEQYF. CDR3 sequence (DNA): TGTGCCAGCAGTTCAAGCGGGGGGGACGCCTACGAGCAGTACTTC.

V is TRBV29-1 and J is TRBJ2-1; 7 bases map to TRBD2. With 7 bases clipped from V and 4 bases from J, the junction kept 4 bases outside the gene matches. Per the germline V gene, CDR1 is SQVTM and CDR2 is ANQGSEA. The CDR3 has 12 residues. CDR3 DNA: TGCAGCGCCACGGGGGGTTACAATGAGCAGTTCTTC. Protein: CSATGGYNEQFF.